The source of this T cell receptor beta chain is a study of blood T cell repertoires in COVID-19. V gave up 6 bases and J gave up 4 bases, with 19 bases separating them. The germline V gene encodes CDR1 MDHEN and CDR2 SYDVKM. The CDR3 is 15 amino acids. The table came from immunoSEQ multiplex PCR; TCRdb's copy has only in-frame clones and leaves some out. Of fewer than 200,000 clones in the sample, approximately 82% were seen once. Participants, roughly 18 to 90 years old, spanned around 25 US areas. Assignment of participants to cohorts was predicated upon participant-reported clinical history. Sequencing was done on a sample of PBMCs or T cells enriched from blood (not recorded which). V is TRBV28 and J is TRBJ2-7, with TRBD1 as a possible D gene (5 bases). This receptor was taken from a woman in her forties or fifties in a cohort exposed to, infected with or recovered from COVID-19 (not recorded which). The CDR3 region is CASSSPEWGRYEQYF. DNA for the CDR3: TGTGCCAGCAGCTCCCCCGAGTGGGGCAGGTACGAGCAGTACTTC.